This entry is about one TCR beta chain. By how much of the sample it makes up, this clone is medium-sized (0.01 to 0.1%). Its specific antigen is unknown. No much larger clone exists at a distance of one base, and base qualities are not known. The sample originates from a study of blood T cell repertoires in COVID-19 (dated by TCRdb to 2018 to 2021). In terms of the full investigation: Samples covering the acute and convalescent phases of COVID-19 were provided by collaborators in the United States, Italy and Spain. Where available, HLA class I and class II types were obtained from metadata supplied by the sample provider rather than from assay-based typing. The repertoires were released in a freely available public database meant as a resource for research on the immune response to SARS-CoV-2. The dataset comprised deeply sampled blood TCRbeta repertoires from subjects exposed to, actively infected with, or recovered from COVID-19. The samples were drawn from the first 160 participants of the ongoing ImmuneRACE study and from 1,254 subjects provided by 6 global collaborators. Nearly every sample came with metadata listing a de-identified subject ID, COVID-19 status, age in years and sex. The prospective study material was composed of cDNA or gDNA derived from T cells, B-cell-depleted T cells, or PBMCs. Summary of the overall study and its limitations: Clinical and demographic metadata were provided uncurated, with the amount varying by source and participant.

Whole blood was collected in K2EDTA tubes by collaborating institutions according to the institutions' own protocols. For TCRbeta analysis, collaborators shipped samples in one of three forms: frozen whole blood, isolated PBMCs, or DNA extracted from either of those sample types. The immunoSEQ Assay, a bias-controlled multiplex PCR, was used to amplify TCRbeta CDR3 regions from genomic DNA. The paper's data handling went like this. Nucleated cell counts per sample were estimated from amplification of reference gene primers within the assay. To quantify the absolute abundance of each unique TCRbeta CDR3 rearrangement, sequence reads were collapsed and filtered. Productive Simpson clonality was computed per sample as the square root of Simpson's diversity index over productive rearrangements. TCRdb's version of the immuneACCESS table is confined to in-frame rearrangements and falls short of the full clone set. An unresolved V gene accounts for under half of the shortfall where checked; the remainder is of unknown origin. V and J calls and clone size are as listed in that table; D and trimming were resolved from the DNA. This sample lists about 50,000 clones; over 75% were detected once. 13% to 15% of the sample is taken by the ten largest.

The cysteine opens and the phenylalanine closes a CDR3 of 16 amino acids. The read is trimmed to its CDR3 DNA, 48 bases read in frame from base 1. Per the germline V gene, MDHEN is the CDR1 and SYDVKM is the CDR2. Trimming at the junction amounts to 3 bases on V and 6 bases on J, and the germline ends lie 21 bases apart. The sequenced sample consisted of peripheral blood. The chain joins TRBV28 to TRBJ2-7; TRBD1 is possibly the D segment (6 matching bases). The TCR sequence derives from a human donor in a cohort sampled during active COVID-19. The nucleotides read TGTGCCAGCAGTTTTGGGACAAGTTTTATGTGGGTCGAGCAGTACTTC. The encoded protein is CASSFGTSFMWVEQYF.